This T cell receptor (beta chain) was captured in a study of T cells in tumors after PD-1 blockade. This clone was detected once. Antigen unknown. Regarding time point: second of two pre-therapy site-matched biopsies two to three months apart. TCRdb keeps only in-frame clones here, not all; method: immunoSEQ multiplex PCR. The table has 1,500 to 2,000 clones, about 74% seen once. Broader study findings: Roughly two fifths of tumor TCR clonotypes were also found in blood.

Germline CDR1 GTSNPN, CDR2 SVGIG (reference sequence). CDR3 length: 14 residues. The V and J ends lost 0 bases and 5 bases respectively, with 13 bases between them. The origin of this receptor is a human donor with basal cell carcinoma. V usage is TRBV30 and J usage is TRBJ2-5, with TRBD1 as a possible D gene (7 bases). The specimen comprised tumor tissue, sampled before anti-PD-1 treatment. The DNA for the CDR3 is TGTGCCTGGAGTGTCCAGACAGGGAGGGAGACCCAGTACTTC. It is translated as CAWSVQTGRETQYF.